This T cell receptor beta chain stems from a study of blood T cell repertoires in COVID-19 (dated by TCRdb to 2018 to 2021). Context from the whole study: Samples covering the acute and convalescent phases of COVID-19 were provided by collaborators in the United States, Italy and Spain. The repertoires were released in a freely available public database intended as a resource for research on the immune response to SARS-CoV-2. The samples were drawn from two sources: the first 160 participants of the ongoing ImmuneRACE study, and some 1,300 subjects contributed by 6 global collaborators. Deeply sampled blood TCRbeta repertoires from subjects exposed to, actively infected with, or recovered from COVID-19 were included in the dataset. HLA class I and class II types, where available, came from metadata supplied by the sample provider rather than from assay-based typing. The material from the prospective study consisted of cDNA or gDNA derived from T cells, B-cell-depleted T cells, or PBMCs. Nearly every sample came with metadata listing a de-identified subject ID, COVID-19 status, age in years and sex.

From the germline V gene, CDR1 is SGHRS and CDR2 is YFSETQ. A distance of 13 bases separates the germline ends of V and J, which lose 0 bases and 0 bases respectively. Counted from cysteine to phenylalanine, this CDR3 has 17 amino acids. The kept DNA is CDR3 alone, 51 bases in frame from the first base. This clone was seen only once. Its antigen remains undetermined. No much larger clone exists at a distance of one base, and base qualities are not known. The immunoSEQ Assay, a bias-controlled multiplex PCR, was used to amplify TCRbeta CDR3 regions from genomic DNA. Concerning the study's data processing: Nucleated cell counts per sample were estimated from amplification of reference gene primers within the assay. To quantify the absolute abundance of each unique TCRbeta CDR3 rearrangement, sequence reads were collapsed and filtered. For each sample, productive Simpson clonality was calculated as the square root of Simpson's diversity index over productive rearrangements. Imported from immuneACCESS, the table was reduced by TCRdb to in-frame sequences with V and J called. These copies leave out some clones; in studies compared against another copy, an unresolved V gene accounts for under half, and the cause of the remainder is not known. From that table come the V and J calls and clone size; the DNA was used to work out D and trimming. For this sample the table gives more than 45,000 clones, of which 90% were detected only once. Less than 6.5% of the sample goes to the ten largest clones.

Collaborating institutions collected whole blood in K2EDTA tubes following their own protocols. For TCRbeta analysis, collaborators shipped samples in one of three forms: frozen whole blood, isolated PBMCs, or DNA extracted from either of those sample types. Overall study results and their limits: The quantity of clinical and demographic metadata differed by source and by participant and was supplied without curation.

The chain uses TRBV5-1 and TRBJ2-1; the D gene is possibly TRBD2, with 6 bases matching. The clonotype comes from a man aged 70 or older with acute or convalescent COVID-19. The sample taken for sequencing was peripheral blood. The CDR3 protein: CASSLGWGGNSYNEQFF. The bases read TGCGCCAGCAGCTTGGGGTGGGGCGGGAACTCCTACAATGAGCAGTTCTTC. With the portions outside the CDR3 filled from the reference TRBV5-1 and TRBJ2-1 genes, the complete variable region becomes KAGVTQTPRYLIKTRGQQVTLSCSPISGHRSVSWYQQTPGQGLQFLFEYFSETQRNKGNFPGRFSGRQFSNSRSEMNVSTLELGDSALYLCASSLGWGGNSYNEQFFGPGTRLTVL.